This T cell receptor (beta chain) originates from a study of cytomegalovirus exposure and HLA in healthy donors. Primers included in the PCR were 60 Vbeta and 13 Jbeta primers. Assay: immunoSEQ multiplex PCR; the TCRdb copy retains only in-frame clones and omits some. The table shows over 150,000 clones, with roughly three quarters occurring only once. Points on this clone: Its antigen is still unknown.

Germline CDR1 reads LNHNV; CDR2 reads YYDKDF (reference sequence). V dropped 2 bases and J dropped 2; count of bases not matched to a gene: 3. The CDR3 covers 16 residues. Whole-study findings and limits: The study listed roughly 150 cytomegalovirus-associated TCR beta chains. Sequence variants that were highly shared formed a cluster that was likely a sequencing artifact.

The sequence was obtained from a male donor in good health and CMV-seronegative. The sample consisted of PBMCs. This chain links TRBV15 with TRBJ2-1, with 10 bases that match TRBD2. CDR3: CATSRRAGGPYNEQFF. The CDR3 DNA follows: TGTGCCACCAGCAGACGAGCGGGAGGGCCCTACAATGAGCAGTTCTTC.